The present entry profiles one T cell receptor (beta chain) with its context. The data stem from a study of regulatory T cells in long-lasting Graves disease. The time point denotes: newly diagnosed GD, antithyroid drugs for less than 3 months. Extracted RNA from PBMCs served as the source of the TCR library. To make TCR beta libraries, researchers used iRepertoire HTBI primers and Arm-PCR of CDR3 regions. TCRdb reprocessed the multiplex PCR reads with MiXCR, giving one entry per CDR3 protein. The sample holds 400,000 to 550,000 distinct CDR3 sequences; 15% are singletons and the top ten take 15% to 20%. The sample was also reused in another study, on T cells in Graves' hyperthyroidism and ophthalmopathy.

The sequence derives from a woman aged 25 to 39 with Graves disease. This specimen consisted of peripheral blood mononuclear cells (PBMCs), obtained at new diagnosis, from a patient treated with antithyroid drugs.

The CDR3 protein is CASSLGDRYSNSNQPQHF. CDR3 in DNA: TGTGCCAGCAGCTTAGGGGACCGATACTCAAATAGCAATCAGCCCCAGCATTTT. The rearrangement uses TRBV11-2 and TRBJ1-5; weak D call: TRBD1 (5 bases). The CDR3 runs to 18 residues. Trimming left V 1 base short and J 0 bases short, with 16 bases between. Germline CDR1 SGHAT, CDR2 FQNNGV.